This T cell receptor (beta chain) was identified during a study of blood T cell repertoires in COVID-19. Looking at the study overall: Sample material is recorded as cDNA or gDNA derived from T cells, B-cell-depleted T cells, or PBMCs.

Clones were read by immunoSEQ multiplex PCR, and TCRdb kept only the in-frame ones, dropping some. The sample contains approximately 200,000 clones, 80% to 90% of which appear only once. Trimming took 4 bases from V and 5 from J; bases not matched to a gene: 3. The germline gives CDR1 SGHTA, CDR2 FQGNSA. The CDR3 is 14 amino acids. The age range of participants was about 18 to 95 years, with residence in about two dozen US areas. This clonotype was obtained from a man aged 40-49 years who had recovered from COVID-19. The sample was PBMCs or T cells enriched from blood (not recorded which). The rearrangement joins TRBV7-2 to TRBJ1-5; 9 bases are a match to TRBD1. In nucleotides, the CDR3 is TGTGCCAGCAGCTCGGGACAGGGAGATCAGCCCCAGCATTTT. Residues: CASSSGQGDQPQHF.